The 21 T cell receptor beta chains listed next were all sequenced from one sample in a study of blood T cell repertoires in COVID-19. Generated by immunoSEQ multiplex PCR, the TCRdb table keeps only in-frame clones and is missing some. The sample shows about 74,000 clones, approximately 90% of them seen only once. Source material: peripheral blood. The origin of the receptors is a woman aged 60-70 years with active COVID-19.

This sequence joins TRBV19 and TRBJ2-7, with a tentative D call TRBD2 (6 bases). The length of the CDR3 is 13 residues. V lost 4 bases and J lost 6, with 13 bases in between. Germline V CDR1 and CDR2: LNHDA, SQIVND (reference sequence). The CDR3 sequence is CASSSGTLGEQYF. CDR3 coding DNA: TGTGCCAGTAGTAGCGGGACTCTAGGCGAGCAGTACTTC.

The J gene is TRBJ1-2, the V gene TRBV5-5, with TRBD1 as a possible D gene (5 bases). Germline V gene data show CDR1 as SGHKS and CDR2 as YYEKEE (reference sequence). V lost 4 bases and J 5 bases, leaving 24 bases between the germline ends. This CDR3 has 17 residues. The CDR3 coding sequence is TGTGCCAGCAGCCAACCGGTTAGGGGTTGGGCGAAATATGGCTACACCTTC. Residues: CASSQPVRGWAKYGYTF.

The genes are TRBV23-1 and TRBJ2-3; 9 bases are shared with TRBD2. TRBV23-1 is reported as an ORF; its role is uncertain. The CDR3 is 16 amino acids. With 3 bases clipped from V and 4 bases from J, the junction kept 8 bases outside the gene matches. CDR3 sequence: CASSQAGREGPDTQYF. The CDR3 region has the DNA TGCGCCAGCAGTCAGGCAGGGCGGGAGGGCCCAGATACGCAGTATTTT.

The chain links TRBV24-1 to TRBJ2-2, with 14 bases identical to TRBD2. The CDR3 extends over 16 amino acids. CDR1 and CDR2 from the germline V gene are KGHDR and SFDVKD. Losses at the gene ends were 2 bases for V and 6 bases for J; bases not matched to a gene: 1. CDR3 loop: CATSDWTSGRPGELFF. CDR3 in DNA: TGTGCCACCAGTGATTGGACTAGCGGGAGGCCCGGGGAGCTGTTTTTT.

The rearrangement uses TRBV12-2 and TRBJ2-5; the table's D call, TRBD2, has no DNA check behind it. TRBV12-2 corresponds to a pseudogene. The CDR3 is 18 amino acids. CDR3 DNA sequence: TGTGCAAGTCGCTTAGAATCTGGGCTAGCGGAGAACCAAGAGACCCAGTACTTC. Its translation is CASRLESGLAENQETQYF.

V and J are TRBV11-2 and TRBJ2-1; 13 bases map to TRBD2. Unmatched junction bases numbered 8, after V lost 6 bases and J lost 12 bases. The length of the CDR3 is 14 residues. Germline CDR1 and CDR2: SGHAT and FQNNGV. CDR3 loop: CASRRLAGGRGQFF. The CDR3 region has the DNA TGTGCCAGCAGGAGACTAGCGGGAGGACGGGGGCAGTTCTTC.

This chain connects TRBV7-2 to TRBJ1-2, with 7 positions matching TRBD1. The CDR3 is 15 amino acids. Germline loops: CDR1 SGHTA, CDR2 FQGNSA. The trim removed 1 base at V and 4 bases at J, leaving 6 bases unmatched. CDR3: CASSLERGRAYGYTF. The CDR3 bases are TGTGCCAGCAGCTTAGAGAGGGGGCGCGCCTATGGCTACACCTTC.

The chain carries TRBV5-1 and TRBJ1-1, with a possible D match to TRBD1 (6 bases). This CDR3 has 16 amino acids. V lost 4 bases and J lost 1, with 17 bases in between. Germline V gene lookup returns CDR1 SGHRS and CDR2 YFSETQ. The CDR3 nucleotides are TGCGCCAGCAGCGCGGGGGCCAGGCCCAGGAACACTGAAGCTTTCTTT. It specifies CASSAGARPRNTEAFF. The variable domain in full, with the rest retrieved from reference TRBV5-1 and TRBJ1-1, is KAGVTQTPRYLIKTRGQQVTLSCSPISGHRSVSWYQQTPGQGLQFLFEYFSETQRNKGNFPGRFSGRQFSNSRSEMNVSTLELGDSALYLCASSAGARPRNTEAFFGQGTRLTVV.

V usage is TRBV4-2 and J usage is TRBJ2-1; 8 nucleotides align to TRBD2. The ends lost 0 bases at V and 0 bases at J; junction bases unmatched: 1. The CDR3 length is 16 residues. Germline assignment: CDR1 LGHNA and CDR2 YNFKEQ. Written as DNA, the CDR3 is TGTGCCAGCAGCCAAGAAAGCGGGAGCTCCTACAATGAGCAGTTCTTC. Translation: CASSQESGSSYNEQFF.

This sequence joins TRBV7-2 and TRBJ2-1; unclear D gene. Germline lookup yields CDR1 SGHTA and CDR2 FQGNSA. Trimming left V 2 bases short and J 9 bases short, with 14 bases between. The CDR3 covers 14 residues. CDR3 sequence: CASSLYNEELEQFF. CDR3 DNA: TGTGCCAGCAGCTTATATAATGAAGAGCTTGAGCAGTTCTTC. Looking up the rest from reference TRBV7-2 and TRBJ2-1 gives the full variable domain: GAGVSQSPSNKVTEKGKDVELRCDPISGHTALYWYRQSLGQGLEFLIYFQGNSAPDKSGLPSDRFSAERTGGSVSTLTIQRTQQEDSAVYLCASSLYNEELEQFFGPGTRLTVL.

The J gene is TRBJ2-6, the V gene TRBV5-1; TRBD1 might be the D (5 bases). The germline CDR1 and CDR2 sequences are SGHRS and YFSETQ. The CDR3 totals 15 residues. Trimming took 0 bases from V and 3 from J, leaving 7 bases between them. The CDR3 sequence is CASSLEGLGANVLTF. The DNA for the CDR3 is TGCGCCAGCAGCTTGGAGGGGCTTGGGGCCAACGTCCTGACTTTC.

CDR3 sequence reads: CASGSRGTSGNEQFF. In nucleotides, the CDR3 is TGTGCCAGCGGTTCACGGGGGACTAGCGGCAATGAGCAGTTCTTC. The chain uses TRBV7-2 and TRBJ2-1, with TRBD2 matching 11 bases. The germline V gene encodes CDR1 SGHTA and CDR2 FQGNSA. With V trimmed by 8 bases and J by 6 bases, 9 bases remained unmatched. CDR3 length equals 15 residues.

V usage is TRBV3-1 (or the pseudogene TRBV3-2) and J usage is TRBJ2-1, with D unresolved. Germline V lookup: CDR1 LGHDT, CDR2 YNNKEL (reference sequence). Trimming took 3 bases from V and 8 from J, leaving 11 bases between them. The CDR3 consists of 13 residues. The CDR3 here is CASSHVQFDEQFF. The CDR3 coding sequence is TGTGCCAGCAGCCACGTCCAGTTCGATGAGCAGTTCTTC.

V and J are TRBV11-3 and TRBJ2-1; a weak D match, TRBD2 (6 bases). The CDR3 sequence is 16 residues long. Trimming cost V 2 bases and J 2 bases, with 13 bases left between them. Germline CDR1 SGHNT, CDR2 YENEEA. As DNA, the CDR3 is TGTGCCAGCAGCTTACGGGCGGGACTCCCCTACAATGAGCAGTTCTTC. Protein: CASSLRAGLPYNEQFF.

V and J are TRBV11-3 and TRBJ2-1, with D tentatively TRBD2 (5 bases). The germline CDR1 and CDR2 sequences are SGHNT and YENEEA. The CDR3 is 13 residues long. Trimming shortened V by 5 bases and J by 5 bases, and 10 bases separated the two germline ends. CDR3 nucleotide sequence: TGTGCCAGCAGCCGACGAGGGAACAATGAGCAGTTCTTC. Translated: CASSRRGNNEQFF.

The chain is built from TRBV5-1 and TRBJ1-6; D not certain. Germline values: CDR1 SGHRS, CDR2 YFSETQ. Trimming shortened V by 6 bases and J by 0 bases, and 4 bases separated the two germline ends. This CDR3 comprises 13 residues. For the CDR3, the DNA is TGCGCCAGCACCAGCTCCTATAATTCACCCCTCCACTTT. Amino acids: CASTSSYNSPLHF.

J is TRBJ2-7 and V is TRBV28; 9 bases are shared with TRBD1. CDR3 length: 16 residues. Germline CDR1 reads MDHEN; CDR2 reads SYDVKM. The junction had 11 bases not matched to a gene; V was cut back by 6 bases and J by 2 bases. Written as DNA, the CDR3 is TGTGCCAGCAGGGACAGGGGTGGACGAGCACCCTACGAGCAGTACTTC. Amino acid sequence: CASRDRGGRAPYEQYF.

V and J are TRBV5-4 and TRBJ2-7, with a tentative D call TRBD1 (5 bases). Between the trimmed V and J ends, which lost 4 bases and 2 bases, there was a span of 19 bases. The CDR3 runs to 16 residues. Germline CDR1 and CDR2: SGHNT and YYREEE (reference sequence). CDR3 loop: CASSPGGHQGTYEQYF. CDR3 nucleotides: TGTGCCAGCAGCCCCGGTGGACACCAGGGTACCTACGAGCAGTACTTC.

The chain recombines TRBV5-1 with TRBJ2-1, with D possibly being TRBD2 (6 bases). The CDR3 is 14 amino acids. Germline CDR1 reads SGHRS; CDR2 reads YFSETQ. V shed 4 bases and J shed 5 bases, with 13 bases lying between them. This chain's CDR3 is CASSLGTSHNEQFF. The CDR3 nucleotides are TGCGCCAGCAGCCTCGGGACTTCCCACAATGAGCAGTTCTTC. The entire variable domain, with the rest obtained from reference TRBV5-1 and TRBJ2-1, is as follows: KAGVTQTPRYLIKTRGQQVTLSCSPISGHRSVSWYQQTPGQGLQFLFEYFSETQRNKGNFPGRFSGRQFSNSRSEMNVSTLELGDSALYLCASSLGTSHNEQFFGPGTRLTVL.

This chain joins TRBV7-2 and TRBJ2-7; weak D call: TRBD1 (6 bases). V was clipped by 5 bases and J by 2 bases, with 16 bases between them. Germline CDR1 is SGHTA and CDR2 is FQGNSA. The CDR3 sequence is 15 residues long. CDR3 region: CASSPLGRGPYEQYF. DNA for the CDR3: TGTGCCAGCAGCCCCCTCGGCAGGGGTCCCTACGAGCAGTACTTC.

In this sample, this clone turned up a few times. V usage is TRBV11-2 and J usage is TRBJ1-1; a possible D gene is TRBD1 (5 bases). The CDR3 runs to 14 residues. V lost 5 bases and J 4 bases, leaving 14 bases between the germline ends. The germline gives CDR1 SGHAT, CDR2 FQNNGV. CDR3 coding DNA: TGTGCCAGCAGCCCAGGGTTAGCGGGCACTGAAGCTTTCTTT. As protein: CASSPGLAGTEAFF.